The T cell receptor (beta chain) described here comes from a study of shared clonotypes between healthy human individuals. Study context: Ranging from 18 to 49 in age, donors were a couple of women and three men.

TCRdb's copy holds only in-frame clones and misses some; the assay was immunoSEQ multiplex PCR. The sample records over a million clones, about 80% being singletons. The sequence was obtained from a man aged 18 to 30 in good health. Some clones in this sample may be carry-over from other donors' samples. The sample consisted of memory CD4+ T cells from PBMCs. The subset denotes: CD45RA-negative fraction.

DNA for the CDR3: TGTGCCAGCAGCATCGGGACTAGCAGGAGGGGTGAGGAGACCCAGTACTTC. Encoded protein: CASSIGTSRRGEETQYF. The V and J genes are TRBV7-9 and TRBJ2-5, with TRBD2 matching over 9 bases. V lost 5 bases to trimming and J lost 5 bases; unmatched junction nucleotides: 15. This CDR3 spans 17 amino acids. Germline assignment: CDR1 SEHNR and CDR2 FQNEAQ (reference sequence).